Detailed here is one T cell receptor beta chain. The antigen is undetermined. The length of the CDR3 is 12 residues. Germline loops: CDR1 SGHVS, CDR2 FQNEAQ. The V gene lost 3 bases and the J gene lost 3 bases, with 6 bases spanning the gap. This specimen belongs to a study of cytomegalovirus exposure and HLA in healthy donors. Turning to the study itself: The 90 to 150 validation repertoires used the same platform as the approximately 700 first-cohort repertoires (as reported by a later analysis).

General observations from the study: Most TCRs appeared rarely, but some public TCRs recurred in many donors. Altogether, about 160 TCR beta chains were recorded as cytomegalovirus-associated. Specific recognition of CMV antigens was confirmed in vitro for three chains (all CMV-associated).

TCRdb keeps only in-frame clones here, not all; method: immunoSEQ multiplex PCR. The sample has approximately 210,000 clones, around 88% seen once. The source of this sequence is a woman younger than 30 in good health and CMV-seronegative. The chain is built from TRBV7-8 and TRBJ2-7; D uncertain. The sample comprised PBMCs. CDR3 residues: CASSLVDYEQYF. CDR3 DNA: TGTGCCAGCAGCTTGGTAGACTACGAGCAGTACTTC.